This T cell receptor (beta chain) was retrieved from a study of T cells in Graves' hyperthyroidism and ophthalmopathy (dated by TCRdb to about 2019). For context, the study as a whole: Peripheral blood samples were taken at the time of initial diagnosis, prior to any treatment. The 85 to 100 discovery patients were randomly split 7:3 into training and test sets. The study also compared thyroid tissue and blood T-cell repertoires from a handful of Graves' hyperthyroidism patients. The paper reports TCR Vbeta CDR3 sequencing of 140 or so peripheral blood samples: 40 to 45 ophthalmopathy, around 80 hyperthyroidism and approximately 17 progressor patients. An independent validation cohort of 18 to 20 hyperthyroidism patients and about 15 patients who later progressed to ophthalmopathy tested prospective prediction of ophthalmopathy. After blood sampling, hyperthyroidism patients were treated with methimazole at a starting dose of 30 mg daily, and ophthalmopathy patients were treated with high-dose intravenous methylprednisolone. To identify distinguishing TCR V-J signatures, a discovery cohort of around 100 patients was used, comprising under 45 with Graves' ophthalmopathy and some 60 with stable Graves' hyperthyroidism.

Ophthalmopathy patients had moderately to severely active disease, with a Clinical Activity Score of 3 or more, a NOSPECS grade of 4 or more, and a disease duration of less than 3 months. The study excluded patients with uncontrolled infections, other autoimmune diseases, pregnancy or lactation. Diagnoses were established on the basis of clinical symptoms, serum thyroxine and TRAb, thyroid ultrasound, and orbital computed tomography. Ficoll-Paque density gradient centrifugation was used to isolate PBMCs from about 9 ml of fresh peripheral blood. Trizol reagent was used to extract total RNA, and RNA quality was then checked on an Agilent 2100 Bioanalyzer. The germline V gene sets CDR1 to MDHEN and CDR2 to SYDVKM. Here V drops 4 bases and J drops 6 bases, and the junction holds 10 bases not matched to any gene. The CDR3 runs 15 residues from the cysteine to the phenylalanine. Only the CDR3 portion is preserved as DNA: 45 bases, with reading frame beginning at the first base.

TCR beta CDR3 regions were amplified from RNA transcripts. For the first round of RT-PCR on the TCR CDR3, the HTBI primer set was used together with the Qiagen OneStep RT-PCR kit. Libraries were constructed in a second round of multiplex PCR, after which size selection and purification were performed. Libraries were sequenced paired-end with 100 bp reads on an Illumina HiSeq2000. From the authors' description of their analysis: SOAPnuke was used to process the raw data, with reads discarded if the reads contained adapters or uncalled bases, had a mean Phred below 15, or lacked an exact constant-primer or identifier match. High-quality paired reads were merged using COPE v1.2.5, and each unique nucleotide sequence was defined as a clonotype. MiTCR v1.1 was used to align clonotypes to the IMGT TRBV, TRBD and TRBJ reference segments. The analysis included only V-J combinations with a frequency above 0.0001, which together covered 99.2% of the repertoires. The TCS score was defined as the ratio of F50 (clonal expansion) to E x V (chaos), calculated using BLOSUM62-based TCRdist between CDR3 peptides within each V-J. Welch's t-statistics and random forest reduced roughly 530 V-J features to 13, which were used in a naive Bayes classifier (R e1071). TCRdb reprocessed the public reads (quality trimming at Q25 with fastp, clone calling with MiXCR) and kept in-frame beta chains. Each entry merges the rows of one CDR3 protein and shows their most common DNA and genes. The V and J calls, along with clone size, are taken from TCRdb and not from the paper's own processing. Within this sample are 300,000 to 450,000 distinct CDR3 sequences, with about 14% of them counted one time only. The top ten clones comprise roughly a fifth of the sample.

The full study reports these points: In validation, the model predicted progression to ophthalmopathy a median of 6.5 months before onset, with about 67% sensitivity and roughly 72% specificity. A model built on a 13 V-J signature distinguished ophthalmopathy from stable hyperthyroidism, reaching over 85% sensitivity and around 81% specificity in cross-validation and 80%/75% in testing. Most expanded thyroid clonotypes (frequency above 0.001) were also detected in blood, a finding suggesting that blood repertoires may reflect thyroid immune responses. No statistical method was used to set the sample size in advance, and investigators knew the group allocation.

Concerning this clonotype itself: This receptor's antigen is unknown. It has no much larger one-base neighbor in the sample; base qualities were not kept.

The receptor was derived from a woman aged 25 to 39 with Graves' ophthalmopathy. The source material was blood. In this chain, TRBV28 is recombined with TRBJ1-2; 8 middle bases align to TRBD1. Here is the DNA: TGTGCCAGCAGTTCACTTGCCGGGACAGGTCATGGCTACACCTTC. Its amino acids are CASSSLAGTGHGYTF.